This T cell receptor beta chain is drawn from a study of cytomegalovirus exposure and HLA in healthy donors. This clone was seen more than once but under ten times. Antigen specificity is unknown. Germline CDR1 MNHNY, CDR2 SVGAGI (reference sequence). V was shortened by 5 bases and J by 5 bases, with 10 bases between the two germline ends. This CDR3 is built from 13 residues. The study drew the donors from its roughly 120-subject validation cohort, separate from the roughly 710-subject first cohort. TCRdb's table, derived via immunoSEQ multiplex PCR, lists solely in-frame clones and lacks some. Here the sample spans roughly 120,000 clones, roughly 90% being singletons. Study-level points and caveats: In vitro, three CMV-associated chains proved specific for CMV antigens.

The origin of this receptor is a man aged 25-45 years in good health and CMV-seronegative. V gene TRBV6-6 combines with J gene TRBJ1-5; possible D gene TRBD1, 6 bases. The sample consisted of PBMCs. The CDR3 spells CASSHEGDQPQHF. The CDR3 nucleotides are TGTGCCAGCAGTCATGAGGGGGATCAGCCCCAGCATTTT.